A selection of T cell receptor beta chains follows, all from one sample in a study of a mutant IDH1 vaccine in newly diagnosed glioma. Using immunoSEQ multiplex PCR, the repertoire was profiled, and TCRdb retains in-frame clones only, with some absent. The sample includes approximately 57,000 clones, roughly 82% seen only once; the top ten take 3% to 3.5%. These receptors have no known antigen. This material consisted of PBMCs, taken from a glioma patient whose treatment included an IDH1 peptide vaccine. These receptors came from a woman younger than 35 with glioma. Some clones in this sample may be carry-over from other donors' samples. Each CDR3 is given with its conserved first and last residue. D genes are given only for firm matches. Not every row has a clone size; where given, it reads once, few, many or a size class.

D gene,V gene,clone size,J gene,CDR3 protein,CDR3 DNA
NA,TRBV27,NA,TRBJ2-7,CASSLSTGSYEQYF,TGTGCCAGCAGTTTGTCGACAGGCTCCTACGAGCAGTACTTC
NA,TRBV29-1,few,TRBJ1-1,CSWGRDTEAFF,TGCAGCTGGGGCAGAGACACTGAAGCTTTCTTT
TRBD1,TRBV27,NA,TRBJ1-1,CASSLQGGTEAFF,TGTGCCAGCAGTTTGCAGGGGGGCACTGAAGCTTTCTTT
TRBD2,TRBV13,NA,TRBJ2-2,CASSPRTSGVSGELFF,TGTGCCAGCAGCCCACGGACTAGCGGCGTCTCCGGGGAGCTGTTTTTT
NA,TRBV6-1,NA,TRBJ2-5,CASSEVFASPQETQYF,TGTGCCAGCAGTGAAGTCTTCGCGTCCCCTCAAGAGACCCAGTACTTC
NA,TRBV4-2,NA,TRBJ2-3,CASSQDLVGTDTQYF,TGTGCCAGCAGCCAAGACCTAGTGGGCACAGATACGCAGTATTTT
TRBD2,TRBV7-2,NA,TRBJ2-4,CASSLVPSGGGNIQYF,TGTGCCAGCAGCTTAGTGCCTAGCGGGGGAGGCAACATTCAGTACTTC
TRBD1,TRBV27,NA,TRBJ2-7,CASYSGGSYEQYF,TGTGCCAGTTACTCAGGGGGCTCCTACGAGCAGTACTTC
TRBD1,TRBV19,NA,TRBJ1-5,CASSMVGQGSNQPQHF,TGTGCCAGTAGTATGGTAGGACAGGGGAGCAATCAGCCCCAGCATTTT
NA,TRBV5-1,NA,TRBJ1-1,CASSLEGGRYTEAFF,TGCGCCAGCAGCTTGGAGGGGGGGAGGTACACTGAAGCTTTCTTT
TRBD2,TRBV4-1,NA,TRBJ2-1,CASSPGLAGPRGNEQFF,TGCGCCAGCAGCCCGGGACTAGCGGGACCCCGGGGCAATGAGCAGTTCTTC
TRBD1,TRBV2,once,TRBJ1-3,CASRLWTGPTSGNTIYF,TGTGCCAGCAGACTCTGGACAGGGCCTACCTCTGGAAACACCATATATTTT
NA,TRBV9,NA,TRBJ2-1,CASSVEGIGGAGEENEQFF,TGTGCCAGCAGCGTAGAAGGCATTGGAGGGGCAGGGGAAGAAAATGAGCAGTTCTTC
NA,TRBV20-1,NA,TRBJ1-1,CSAKQVEAFF,TGCAGTGCTAAACAAGTAGAAGCTTTCTTT
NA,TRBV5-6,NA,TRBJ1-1,CASSSGVGTEAFF,TGTGCCAGCAGCTCAGGGGTTGGCACTGAAGCTTTCTTT
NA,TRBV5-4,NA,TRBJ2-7,CASSLFGSYEQYF,TGTGCCAGCAGCTTATTTGGGTCCTACGAGCAGTACTTC
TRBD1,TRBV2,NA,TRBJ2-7,CASSDSTGANEQYF,TGTGCCAGCAGCGATTCGACAGGGGCCAACGAGCAGTACTTC
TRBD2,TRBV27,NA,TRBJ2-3,CASSYSGDGPGGDTQYF,TGTGCCAGCAGTTATTCGGGGGACGGCCCGGGGGGAGATACGCAGTATTTT
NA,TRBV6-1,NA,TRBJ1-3,CASSGTGDSGNTIYF,TGTGCCAGCAGTGGTACAGGCGACTCTGGAAACACCATATATTTT
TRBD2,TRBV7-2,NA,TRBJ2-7,CASSLSGLATPGEQYF,TGTGCCAGCAGCTTATCGGGACTAGCGACCCCAGGGGAGCAGTACTTC
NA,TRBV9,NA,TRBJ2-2,CASSVVDGTGELFF,TGTGCCAGCAGCGTAGTTGACGGCACCGGGGAGCTGTTTTTT
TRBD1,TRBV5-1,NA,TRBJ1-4,CASSVYAGTANEKLFF,TGCGCCAGCAGCGTATACGCTGGGACAGCTAATGAAAAACTGTTTTTT
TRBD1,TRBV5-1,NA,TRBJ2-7,CASSSTGASYEQYF,TGCGCCAGCAGCTCGACAGGGGCGAGCTACGAGCAGTACTTC
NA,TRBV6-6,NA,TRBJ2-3,CASTIQGTDTQYF,TGTGCCAGCACAATCCAGGGGACAGATACGCAGTATTTT
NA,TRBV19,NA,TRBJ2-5,CASSIVPGGSETQYF,TGTGCCAGTAGTATAGTTCCCGGCGGAAGCGAGACCCAGTACTTC
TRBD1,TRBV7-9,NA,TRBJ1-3,CATRGQGVPGNTIYF,TGTGCCACCCGGGGACAGGGGGTCCCTGGAAACACCATATATTTT
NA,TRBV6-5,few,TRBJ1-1,CASSYGENTEAFF,TGTGCCAGCAGTTACGGGGAAAACACTGAAGCTTTCTTT
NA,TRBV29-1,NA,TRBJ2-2,CSVGNAGELFF,TGCAGCGTTGGGAATGCCGGGGAGCTGTTTTTT
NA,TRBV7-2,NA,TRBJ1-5,CASSLSMGNAQPQHF,TGTGCCAGCAGCTTAAGTATGGGGAACGCCCAGCCCCAGCATTTT
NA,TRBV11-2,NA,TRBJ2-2,CASSLRDGTGELFF,TGTGCCAGCAGCCTCCGGGACGGAACCGGGGAGCTGTTTTTT
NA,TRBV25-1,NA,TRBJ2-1,CASTSEGGVPNNEQFF,TGTGCCAGCACCTCGGAAGGAGGAGTGCCGAACAATGAGCAGTTCTTC
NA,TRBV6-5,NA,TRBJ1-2,CASSYGLGLGNYGYTF,TGTGCCAGCAGTTACGGTCTGGGATTGGGGAACTATGGCTACACCTTC
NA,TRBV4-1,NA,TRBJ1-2,CASSQEPGPGEYGYTF,TGCGCCAGCAGCCAAGAGCCCGGTCCGGGGGAATATGGCTACACCTTC
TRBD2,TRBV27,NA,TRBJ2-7,CASGSGGKPTYEQYF,TGTGCCAGCGGCTCGGGGGGAAAGCCGACCTACGAGCAGTACTTC
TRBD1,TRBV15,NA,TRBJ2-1,CATSRRGPNEQFF,TGTGCCACCAGCCGAAGGGGGCCCAATGAGCAGTTCTTC
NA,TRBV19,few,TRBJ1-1,CASSIIASRNTEAFF,TGTGCCAGTAGTATTATAGCGTCTAGGAACACTGAAGCTTTCTTT
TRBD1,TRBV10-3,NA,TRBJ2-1,CAISGTGLNEQFF,TGTGCCATCAGCGGGACAGGGTTAAATGAGCAGTTCTTC
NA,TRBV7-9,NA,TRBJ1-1,CASSLEAKNTEAFF,TGTGCCAGCAGCTTAGAAGCCAAGAACACTGAAGCTTTCTTT
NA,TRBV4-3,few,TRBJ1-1,CASSQVRGLEAFF,TGCGCCAGCAGCCAAGTCAGGGGACTTGAAGCTTTCTTT
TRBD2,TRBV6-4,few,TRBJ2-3,CASSDGTSGGADTQYF,TGTGCCAGCAGTGACGGGACTAGCGGGGGGGCAGATACGCAGTATTTT
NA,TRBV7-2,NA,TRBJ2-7,CASSPDAAYEQYF,TGTGCCAGCAGCCCGGATGCGGCCTACGAGCAGTACTTC
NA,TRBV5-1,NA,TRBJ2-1,CASSLGSYEQFF,TGCGCCAGCAGCTTGGGTAGCTATGAGCAGTTCTTC
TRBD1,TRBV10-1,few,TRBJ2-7,CASSEGGLNEQYF,TGCGCCAGCAGTGAAGGGGGCCTGAACGAGCAGTACTTC
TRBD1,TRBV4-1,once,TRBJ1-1,CASSQGDRVGSEAFF,TGCGCCAGCAGCCAAGGGGACAGGGTAGGTTCTGAAGCTTTCTTT
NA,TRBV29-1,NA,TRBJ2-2,CSVGWLSSNTGELFF,TGCAGCGTGGGATGGTTGTCATCGAACACCGGGGAGCTGTTTTTT
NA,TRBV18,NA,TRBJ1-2,CASSRDGNYGYTF,TGTGCCAGCTCACGGGACGGTAACTATGGCTACACCTTC
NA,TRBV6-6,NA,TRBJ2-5,CASSPKLGAQYF,TGTGCCAGCAGTCCAAAGCTTGGGGCCCAGTACTTC